The clone carrying this T cell receptor (beta chain) came up a few times. One junction end disagrees with the germline gene, perhaps due to a read error. This specimen belongs to a study of shared clonotypes between healthy human individuals. Study information: Participating donors consisted of two women and a few men aged 18 to 49.

The CDR3 totals 8 residues. Germline V lookup: CDR1 DFQATT, CDR2 SNEGSKA (reference sequence). Genomic DNA from each subset was divided evenly over several immunoSEQ plates. In the original workflow: As immunoSEQ supplied junction-only sequences (without quality scores), filtering differed. Sequenced by immunoSEQ multiplex PCR; TCRdb stores in-frame clones only, minus some. That table supplies the V and J calls and clone size; D and trimming were determined from the DNA. The repertoire has around 550,000 clones, 90% to 96% of them found once; the top ten carry about 0.057%. Source material: naive CD4+ T cells sorted from blood. Documented subset: CD45RA+ positively selected. The chain recombines TRBV20-1 with TRBJ1-1, with D perhaps matching TRBD1 (5 bases). This sequence was found in a woman in her 30s in good health. In DNA, the CDR3 is TGCAGTGCGGGGTGGGGGATCTTT. Amino acids: CSAGWGIF.